The clone carrying this TCR beta chain has only a few counts. Its cognate antigen is unknown. This record comes from a study of beta chain features in type 1 diabetes. Whole-study findings and limits: Shorter TCRB CDR3s, moderately but significantly so, marked every one of the four CD4+ subsets in Type 1 diabetes patients. Because the template was cDNA, high-expressing cells might be over-represented.

The isolated RNA, all of it, was reverse transcribed, so expressed TCRB transcripts were what got sequenced. Data came from immunoSEQ multiplex PCR; TCRdb stores just in-frame clones and leaves some out. Of about 650,000 clones detected, around 12% appear once; the ten largest clones hold around 0.12%. Markers CD45RO/CCR7/CD25/CD127/CD95/CD27 served to sort CD4+ naive, central memory, regulatory and stem cell-like memory cells. V lost 4 bases, J lost 4 bases, and 19 bases lay in between. Germline V CDR1 and CDR2: SGHDN, FVKESK. The CDR3 runs to 16 residues. The receptor's source is a man aged 25-45 years with type 1 diabetes. The sequenced sample was naive CD4+ T cells from blood. This sequence joins TRBV14 and TRBJ1-2; D is perhaps TRBD1 (5 bases). The CDR3 spells CASSRRTQGGLYGYTF. The CDR3 region has the DNA TGTGCCAGCAGCCGCCGGACCCAGGGAGGGCTCTATGGCTACACCTTC.